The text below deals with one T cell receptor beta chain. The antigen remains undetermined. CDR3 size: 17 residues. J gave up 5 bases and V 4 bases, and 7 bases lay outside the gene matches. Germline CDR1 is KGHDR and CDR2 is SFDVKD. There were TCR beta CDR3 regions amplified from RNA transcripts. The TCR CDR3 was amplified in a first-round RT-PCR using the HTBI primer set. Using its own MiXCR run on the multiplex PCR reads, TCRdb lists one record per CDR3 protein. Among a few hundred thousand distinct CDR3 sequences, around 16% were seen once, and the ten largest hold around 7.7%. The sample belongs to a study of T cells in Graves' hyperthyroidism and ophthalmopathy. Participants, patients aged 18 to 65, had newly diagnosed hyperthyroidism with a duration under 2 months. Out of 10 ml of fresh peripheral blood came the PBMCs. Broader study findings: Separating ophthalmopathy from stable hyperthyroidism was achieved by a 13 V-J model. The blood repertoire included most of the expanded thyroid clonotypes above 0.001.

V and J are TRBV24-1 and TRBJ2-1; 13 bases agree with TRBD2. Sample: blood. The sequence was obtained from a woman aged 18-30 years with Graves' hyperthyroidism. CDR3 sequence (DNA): TGTGCCACCAGTGACGCCGGGACTAGCGGGGCTCACAATGAGCAGTTCTTC. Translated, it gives CATSDAGTSGAHNEQFF.